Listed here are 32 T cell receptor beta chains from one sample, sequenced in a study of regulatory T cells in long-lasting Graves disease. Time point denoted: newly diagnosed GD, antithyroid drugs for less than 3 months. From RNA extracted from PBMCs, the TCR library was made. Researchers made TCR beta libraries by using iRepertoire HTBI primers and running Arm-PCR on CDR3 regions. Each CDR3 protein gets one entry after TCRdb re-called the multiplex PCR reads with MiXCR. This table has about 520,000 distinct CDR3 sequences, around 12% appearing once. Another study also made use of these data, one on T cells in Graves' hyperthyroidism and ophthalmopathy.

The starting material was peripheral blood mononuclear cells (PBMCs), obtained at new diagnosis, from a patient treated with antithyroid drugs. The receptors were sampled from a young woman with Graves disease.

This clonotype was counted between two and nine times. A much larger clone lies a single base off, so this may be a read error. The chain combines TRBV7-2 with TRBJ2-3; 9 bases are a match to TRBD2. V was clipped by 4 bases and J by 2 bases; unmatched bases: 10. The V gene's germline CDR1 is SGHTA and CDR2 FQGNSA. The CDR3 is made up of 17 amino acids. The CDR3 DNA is TGTGCCAGCAGCTCTTTCCTAGCGGGATCAATCACAGATACGCAGTATTTT. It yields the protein CASSSFLAGSITDTQYF.

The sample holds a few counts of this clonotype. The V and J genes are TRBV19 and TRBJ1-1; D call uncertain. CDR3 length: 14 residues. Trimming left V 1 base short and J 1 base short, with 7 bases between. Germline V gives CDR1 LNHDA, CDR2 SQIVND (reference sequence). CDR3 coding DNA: TGTGCCAGTAGTATAGTTCAAGGGAACACTGAAGCTTTCTTT. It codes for CASSIVQGNTEAFF.

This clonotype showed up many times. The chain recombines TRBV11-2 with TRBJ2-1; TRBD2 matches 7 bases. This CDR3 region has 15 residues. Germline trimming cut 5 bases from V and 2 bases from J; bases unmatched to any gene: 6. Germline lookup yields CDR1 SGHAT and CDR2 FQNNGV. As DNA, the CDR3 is TGTGCCAGCAGCCCGAGCAGCGGGACCTACAATGAGCAGTTCTTC. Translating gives CASSPSSGTYNEQFF. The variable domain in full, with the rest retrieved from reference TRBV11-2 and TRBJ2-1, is EAGVAQSPRYKIIEKRQSVAFWCNPISGHATLYWYQQILGQGPKLLIQFQNNGVVDDSQLPKDRFSAERLKGVDSTLKIQPAKLEDSAVYLCASSPSSGTYNEQFFGPGTRLTVL.

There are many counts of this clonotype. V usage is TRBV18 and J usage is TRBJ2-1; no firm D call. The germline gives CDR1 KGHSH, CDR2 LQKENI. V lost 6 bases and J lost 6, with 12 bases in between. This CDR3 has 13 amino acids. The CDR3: CASSQLVTNEQFF. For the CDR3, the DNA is TGTGCCAGCTCCCAGCTGGTGACCAATGAGCAGTTCTTC.

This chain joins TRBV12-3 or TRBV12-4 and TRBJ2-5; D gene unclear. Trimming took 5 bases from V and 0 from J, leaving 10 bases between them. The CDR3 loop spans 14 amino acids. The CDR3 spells CASSVPAYQETQYF. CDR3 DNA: TGTGCCAGCAGTGTCCCAGCGTACCAAGAGACCCAGTACTTC.

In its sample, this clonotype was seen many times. CDR3 DNA: TGTGCCAGCAGGGTTCGGACAGGGGGAGACATTCAGTACTTC. Translated, it gives CASRVRTGGDIQYF. The chain uses TRBV2 and TRBJ2-4, with 10 bases fitting TRBD1. This CDR3 has 14 amino acids. Germline loops: CDR1 SNHLY, CDR2 FYNNEI. After removal of 6 bases from V and 8 bases from J, the junction contained 7 bases not matched to a gene. The variable domain in full, with the rest retrieved from reference TRBV2 and TRBJ2-4, is EPEVTQTPSHQVTQMGQEVILRCVPISNHLYFYWYRQILGQKVEFLVSFYNNEISEKSEIFDDQFSVERPDGSNFTLKIRSTKLEDSAMYFCASRVRTGGDIQYFGAGTRLSVL.

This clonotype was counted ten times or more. The CDR3 here is CASSPAVARQYF. DNA for the CDR3: TGTGCCAGCAGTCCTGCCGTCGCCAGGCAGTACTTC. This sequence joins TRBV12-3 or TRBV12-4 and TRBJ2-7; no definite D call. The CDR3 consists of 12 residues. Trimming shortened V by 5 bases and J by 9 bases, and 14 bases separated the two germline ends.

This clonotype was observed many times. The chain's CDR3 is CASSLGFATNEKLFF. In DNA form, the CDR3 reads TGTGCCAGCAGCTTGGGCTTTGCAACTAATGAAAAACTGTTTTTT. This chain connects TRBV11-3 to TRBJ1-4; D is unclear. The CDR3 has 15 residues. V was clipped by 3 bases and J by 0 bases, with 8 bases between them. Per the germline V gene, CDR1 is SGHNT and CDR2 is YENEEA. The whole variable domain, filled in from reference TRBV11-3 and TRBJ1-4, reads EAGVVQSPRYKIIEKKQPVAFWCNPISGHNTLYWYLQNLGQGPELLIRYENEEAVDDSQLPKDRFSAERLKGVDSTLKIQPAELGDSAVYLCASSLGFATNEKLFFGSGTQLSVL.

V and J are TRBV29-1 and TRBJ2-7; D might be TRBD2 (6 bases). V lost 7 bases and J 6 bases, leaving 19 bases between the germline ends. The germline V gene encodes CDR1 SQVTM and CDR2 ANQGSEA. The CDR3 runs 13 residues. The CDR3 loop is CSAGGQGPGEQYF. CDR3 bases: TGCAGCGCCGGAGGGCAGGGTCCAGGCGAGCAGTACTTC.

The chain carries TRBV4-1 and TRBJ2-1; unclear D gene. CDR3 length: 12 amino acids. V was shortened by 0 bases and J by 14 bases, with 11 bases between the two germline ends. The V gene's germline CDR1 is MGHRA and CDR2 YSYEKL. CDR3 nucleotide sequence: TGCGCCAGCAGCCAAGATCGTAACCCGAAGTTCTTC. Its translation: CASSQDRNPKFF.

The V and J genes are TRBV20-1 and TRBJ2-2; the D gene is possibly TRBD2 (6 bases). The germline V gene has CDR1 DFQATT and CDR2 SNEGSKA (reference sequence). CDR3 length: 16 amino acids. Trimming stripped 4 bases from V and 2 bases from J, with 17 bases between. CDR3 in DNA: TGCAGTGCTATCCCCTACGGGACTTATAACACCGGGGAGCTGTTTTTT. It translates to CSAIPYGTYNTGELFF.

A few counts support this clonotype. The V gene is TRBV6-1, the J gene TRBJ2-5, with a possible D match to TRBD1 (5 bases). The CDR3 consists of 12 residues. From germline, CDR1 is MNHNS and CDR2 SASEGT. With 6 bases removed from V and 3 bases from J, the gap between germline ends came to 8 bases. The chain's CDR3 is CASRTGEETQYF. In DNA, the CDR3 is TGTGCCAGCAGAACAGGAGAAGAGACCCAGTACTTC.

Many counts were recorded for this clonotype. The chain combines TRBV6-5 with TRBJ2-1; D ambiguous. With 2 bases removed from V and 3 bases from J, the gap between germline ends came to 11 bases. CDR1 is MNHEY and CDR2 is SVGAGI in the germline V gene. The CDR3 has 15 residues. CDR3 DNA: TGTGCCAGCAGTTACGGTGCGTGGGACTACAATGAGCAGTTCTTC. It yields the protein CASSYGAWDYNEQFF.

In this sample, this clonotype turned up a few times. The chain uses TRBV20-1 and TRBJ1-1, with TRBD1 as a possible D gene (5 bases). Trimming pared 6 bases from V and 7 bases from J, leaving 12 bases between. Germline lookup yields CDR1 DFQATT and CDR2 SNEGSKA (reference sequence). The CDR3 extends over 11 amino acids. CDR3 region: CSAPEGIEAFF. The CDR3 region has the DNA TGCAGTGCGCCGGAGGGGATTGAAGCTTTCTTT.

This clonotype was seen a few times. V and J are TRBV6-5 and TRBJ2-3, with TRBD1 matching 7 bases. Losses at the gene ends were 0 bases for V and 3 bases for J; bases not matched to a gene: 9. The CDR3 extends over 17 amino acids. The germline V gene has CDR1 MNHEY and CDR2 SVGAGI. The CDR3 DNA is TGTGCCAGCAGTTACTCGAGCATCGGCAGGGGGACAGATACGCAGTATTTT. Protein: CASSYSSIGRGTDTQYF.

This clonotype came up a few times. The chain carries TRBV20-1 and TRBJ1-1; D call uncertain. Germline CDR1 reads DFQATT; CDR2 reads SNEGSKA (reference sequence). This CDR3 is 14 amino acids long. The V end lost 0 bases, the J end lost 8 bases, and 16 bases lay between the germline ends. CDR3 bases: TGCAGTGCTAGAGATTGGGGTCGGATTTCAGAAGCTTTCTTT. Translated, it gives CSARDWGRISEAFF.

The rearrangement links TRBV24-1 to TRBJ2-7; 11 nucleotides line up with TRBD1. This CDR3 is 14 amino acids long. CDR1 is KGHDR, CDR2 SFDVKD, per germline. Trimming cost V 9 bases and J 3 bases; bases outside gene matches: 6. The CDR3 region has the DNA TGTGCCACCTCCCGGGGACAGGGGGGCTACGAGCAGTACTTC. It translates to CATSRGQGGYEQYF.

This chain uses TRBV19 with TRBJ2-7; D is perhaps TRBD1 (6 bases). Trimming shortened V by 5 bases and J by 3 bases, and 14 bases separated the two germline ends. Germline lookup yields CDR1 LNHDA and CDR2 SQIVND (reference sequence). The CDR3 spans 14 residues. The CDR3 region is CASSPWDKHYEQYF. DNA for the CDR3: TGTGCCAGTAGTCCTTGGGACAAGCACTACGAGCAGTACTTC.

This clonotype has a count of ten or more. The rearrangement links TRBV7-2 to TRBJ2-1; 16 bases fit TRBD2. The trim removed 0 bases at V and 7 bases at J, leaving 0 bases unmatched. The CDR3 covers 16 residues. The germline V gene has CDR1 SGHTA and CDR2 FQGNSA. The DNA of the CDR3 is TGTGCCAGCAGCTTAGCGGGACTAGCGGGAGGGAATGAGCAGTTCTTC. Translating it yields CASSLAGLAGGNEQFF.

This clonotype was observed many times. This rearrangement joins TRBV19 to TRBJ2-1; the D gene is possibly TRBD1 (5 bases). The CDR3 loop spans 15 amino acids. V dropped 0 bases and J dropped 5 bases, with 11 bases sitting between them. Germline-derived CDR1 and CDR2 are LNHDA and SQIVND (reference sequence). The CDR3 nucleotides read TGTGCCAGTAGTATAGAAAGGGCAGGGCACAATGAGCAGTTCTTC. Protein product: CASSIERAGHNEQFF.

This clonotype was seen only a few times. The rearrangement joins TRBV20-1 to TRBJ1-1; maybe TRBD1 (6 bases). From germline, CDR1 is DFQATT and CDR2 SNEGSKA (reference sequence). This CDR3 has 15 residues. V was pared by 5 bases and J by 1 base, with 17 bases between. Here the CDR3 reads CSAPWDTLGNTEAFF. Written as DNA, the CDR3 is TGCAGTGCTCCCTGGGACACCTTAGGGAACACTGAAGCTTTCTTT.

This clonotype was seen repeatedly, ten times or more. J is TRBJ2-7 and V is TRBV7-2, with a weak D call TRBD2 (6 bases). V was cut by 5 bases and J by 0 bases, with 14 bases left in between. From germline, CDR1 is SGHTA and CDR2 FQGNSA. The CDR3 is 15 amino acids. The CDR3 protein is CASSQQGGNSYEQYF. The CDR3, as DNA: TGTGCCAGCAGCCAACAAGGCGGGAACTCCTACGAGCAGTACTTC.

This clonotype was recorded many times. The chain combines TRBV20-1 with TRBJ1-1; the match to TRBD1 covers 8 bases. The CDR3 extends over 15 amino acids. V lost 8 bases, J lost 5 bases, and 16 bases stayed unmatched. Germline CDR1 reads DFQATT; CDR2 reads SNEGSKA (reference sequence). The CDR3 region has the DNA TGCAGTCCAAACGTTACAGGGGGGCTGGGGACTGAAGCTTTCTTT. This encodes CSPNVTGGLGTEAFF.

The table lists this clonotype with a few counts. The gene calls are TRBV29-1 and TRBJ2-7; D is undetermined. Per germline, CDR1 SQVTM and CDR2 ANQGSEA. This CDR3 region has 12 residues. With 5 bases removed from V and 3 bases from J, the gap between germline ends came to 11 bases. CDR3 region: CSVPFDYYEQYF. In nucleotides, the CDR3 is TGCAGCGTTCCTTTTGATTACTACGAGCAGTACTTC.

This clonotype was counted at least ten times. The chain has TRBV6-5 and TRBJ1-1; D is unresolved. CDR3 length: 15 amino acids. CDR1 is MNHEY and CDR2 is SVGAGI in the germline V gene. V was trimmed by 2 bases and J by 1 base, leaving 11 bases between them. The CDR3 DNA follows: TGTGCCAGCAGTTACCAATCCAGGCCGAACACTGAAGCTTTCTTT. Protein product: CASSYQSRPNTEAFF.

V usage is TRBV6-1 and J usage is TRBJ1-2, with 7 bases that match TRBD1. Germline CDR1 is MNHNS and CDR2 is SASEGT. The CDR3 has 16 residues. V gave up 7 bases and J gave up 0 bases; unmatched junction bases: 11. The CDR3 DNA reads TGTGCCAGCACCGACGCGCGGGACAGAACTAACTATGGCTACACCTTC. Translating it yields CASTDARDRTNYGYTF.

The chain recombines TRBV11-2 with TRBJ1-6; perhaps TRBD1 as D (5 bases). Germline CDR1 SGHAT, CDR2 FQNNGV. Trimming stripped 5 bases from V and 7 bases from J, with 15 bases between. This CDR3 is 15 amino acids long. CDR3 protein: CASSPGLMSNSPLHF. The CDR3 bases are TGTGCCAGCAGCCCGGGACTGATGAGCAATTCACCCCTCCACTTT.

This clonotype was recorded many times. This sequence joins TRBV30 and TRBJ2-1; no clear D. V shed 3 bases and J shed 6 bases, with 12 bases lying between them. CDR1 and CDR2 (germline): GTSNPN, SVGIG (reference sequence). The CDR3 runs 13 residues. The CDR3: CAWRHDFTNEQFF. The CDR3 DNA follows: TGTGCCTGGAGGCATGACTTCACCAATGAGCAGTTCTTC.

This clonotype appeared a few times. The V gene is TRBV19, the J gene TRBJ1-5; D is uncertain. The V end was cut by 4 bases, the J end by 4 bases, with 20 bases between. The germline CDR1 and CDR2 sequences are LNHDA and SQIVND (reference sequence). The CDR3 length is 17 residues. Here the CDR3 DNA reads TGTGCCAGTAGTACGCCTACTCTAGGGATAAGAAATCAGCCCCAGCATTTT. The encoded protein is CASSTPTLGIRNQPQHF.

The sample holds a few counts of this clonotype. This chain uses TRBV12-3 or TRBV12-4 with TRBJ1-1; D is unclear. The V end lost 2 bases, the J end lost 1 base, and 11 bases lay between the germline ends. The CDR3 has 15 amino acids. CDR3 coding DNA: TGTGCCAGCAGTTTAAGATTGGCAGGGAACACTGAAGCTTTCTTT. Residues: CASSLRLAGNTEAFF.

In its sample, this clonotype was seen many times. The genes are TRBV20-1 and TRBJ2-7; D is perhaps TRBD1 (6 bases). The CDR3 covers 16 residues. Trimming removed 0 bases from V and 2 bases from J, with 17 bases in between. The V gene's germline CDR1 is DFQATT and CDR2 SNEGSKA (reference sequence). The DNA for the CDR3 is TGCAGTGCTAGAGATCTGTGGGGGCCAGGTCCCTACGAGCAGTACTTC. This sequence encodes CSARDLWGPGPYEQYF.

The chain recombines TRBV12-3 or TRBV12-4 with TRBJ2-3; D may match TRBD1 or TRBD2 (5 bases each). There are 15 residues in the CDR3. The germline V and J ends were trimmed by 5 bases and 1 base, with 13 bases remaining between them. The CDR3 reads CASSPMGRGTDTQYF. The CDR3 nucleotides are TGTGCCAGCAGTCCGATGGGACGTGGCACAGATACGCAGTATTTT.